The present T cell receptor (beta chain) was sequenced within a study of T cell clonality in common variable immunodeficiency. CDR3 size: 14 residues. CDR1 GTSNPN and CDR2 SVGIG come from the germline V gene (reference sequence). Trimming took off 0 bases at V and 4 bases at J, with 11 bases between the two ends. Clones were read by immunoSEQ multiplex PCR, and TCRdb kept only the in-frame ones, dropping some. This sample comprises fewer than 35,000 clones, none seen once only. To note about this clone: The antigen is unknown. The sequence runs out 3 residues before the end of the CDR3; the remainder is reconstructed from the germline J gene.

CVID subjects were neither ill nor on immunomodulatory or immunosuppressive medication at sampling. Study-wide results and caveats: What drives increased CVID clonality needs T cell subpopulation sequencing. In common variable immunodeficiency, TCR beta chains reportedly carried fewer deletions and N-nucleotide insertions. CVID subjects showed higher TCRbeta clonality than healthy controls. Links between repertoire features and CVID complications were heterogeneity-limited.

The rearrangement uses TRBV30 and TRBJ2-3; D remains ambiguous. Material for sequencing was peripheral blood mononuclear cells. The sequence came from a human donor with common variable immunodeficiency. The sequenced CDR3 bases are TGTGCCTGGAGTGTAAAAGCTACCTCAGATACG. Its translation: CAWSVKATSDT. The CDR3 reads in full as CAWSVKATSDTQYF.